This is a list of T cell receptor beta chains from one sample in a study of cytomegalovirus exposure and HLA in healthy donors. Sequenced by immunoSEQ multiplex PCR; TCRdb stores in-frame clones only, minus some. The sample has roughly 56,000 clones, about 92% seen once. What was sequenced was PBMCs. These receptors all stem from a man younger than 30 in good health and CMV-seronegative. CDR3s include the opening cysteine and the closing phenylalanine or tryptophan. The D gene is left open where the match is weak. Clone size is shown for a subset of rows, as once, few, many or a class of expanded clone.

clone_size	j_call	d_call	v_call	cdr3_nt	cdr3_aa
NA	TRBJ2-7	TRBD1	TRBV5-5	TGTGCCAGCACCCTAGGACAGGGGAGGGGCAACGAGCAGTACTTC	CASTLGQGRGNEQYF
NA	TRBJ2-7	TRBD1	TRBV6-6	TGTGCCAGCAGTACGACAGGGGTAAGCTACGAGCAGTACTTC	CASSTTGVSYEQYF
NA	TRBJ2-7	TRBD1	TRBV27	TGTGCCAGCGGAAGAGACAGGGTCTACGAGCAGTACTTC	CASGRDRVYEQYF
NA	TRBJ2-7	NA	TRBV11-2	TGTGCCAGCAGCTTAAATGGGGTGGGGGCCCACGAGCAGTACTTC	CASSLNGVGAHEQYF
medium-sized	TRBJ2-3	TRBD2	TRBV6-5	TGTGCCAGCAAATTAGCGGGAGGGGAAACAGATACGCAGTATTTT	CASKLAGGETDTQYF
NA	TRBJ1-2	TRBD1	TRBV7-2	TGTGCCAGCAGCCCGACAGGGTCCGGGGGCTACACCTTC	CASSPTGSGGYTF
few	TRBJ2-6	NA	TRBV4-3	TGCGCCAGCAGCCAAGATGGGAGCTCTGGGGCCAACGTCCTGACTTTC	CASSQDGSSGANVLTF
NA	TRBJ2-7	TRBD1	TRBV7-9	TGTGCCAGCAGCTTAGATGGACAGGGTCCCTACGAGCAGTACTTC	CASSLDGQGPYEQYF
NA	TRBJ1-1	NA	TRBV5-1	TGCGCCAGCAGTCCCGGGGGGGGCGAAACTGAAGCTTTCTTT	CASSPGGGETEAFF
NA	TRBJ1-2	NA	TRBV6-6	TGTGCCAGCAGTTATTCCCCGGGCTACACCTTC	CASSYSPGYTF
NA	TRBJ2-7	TRBD1	TRBV7-9	TGTGCCAGCAGCTTAGGGGACAGCACCTACGAGCAGTACTTC	CASSLGDSTYEQYF
NA	TRBJ1-1	TRBD1	TRBV11-2	TGTGCCAGCAGTCGACAGGGGATTGAAGCTTTCTTT	CASSRQGIEAFF
once	TRBJ1-2	TRBD1	TRBV7-2	TGTGCCAGCAGCGGTGGACAGGGTTTGGACTATGGCTACACCTTC	CASSGGQGLDYGYTF
NA	TRBJ1-2	TRBD1	TRBV27	TGTGCCAGTCGGACAGGTCGGCTACATGGCTACACCTTC	CASRTGRLHGYTF
once	TRBJ2-3	NA	TRBV13	TGTGCCAGCAGCTTAGCATCCACAGATACGCAGTATTTT	CASSLASTDTQYF
NA	TRBJ2-3	TRBD2	TRBV23-1	TGCGCCCCGCCGGCGGGAGGGCGGCCAGATACGCAGTATTTT	CAPPAGGRPDTQYF
NA	TRBJ2-7	NA	TRBV28	TGTGCCAGCAGTTCGAGACTAGTTTTCTACGAGCAGTACTTC	CASSSRLVFYEQYF
NA	TRBJ1-2	NA	TRBV7-2	TGTGCCAGCAGCCGGACAGACGCGAACTATGGCTACACCTTC	CASSRTDANYGYTF